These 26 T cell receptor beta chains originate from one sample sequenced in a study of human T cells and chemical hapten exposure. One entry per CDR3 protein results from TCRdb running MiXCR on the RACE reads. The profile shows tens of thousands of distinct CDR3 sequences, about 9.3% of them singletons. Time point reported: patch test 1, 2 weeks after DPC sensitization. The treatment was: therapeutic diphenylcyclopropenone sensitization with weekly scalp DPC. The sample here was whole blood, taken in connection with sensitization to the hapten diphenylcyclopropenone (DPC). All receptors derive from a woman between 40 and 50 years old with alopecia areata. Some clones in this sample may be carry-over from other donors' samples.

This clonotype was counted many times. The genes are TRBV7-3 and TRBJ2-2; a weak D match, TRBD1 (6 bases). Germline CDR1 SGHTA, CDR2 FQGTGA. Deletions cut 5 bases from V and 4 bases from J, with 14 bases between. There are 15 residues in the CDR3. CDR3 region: CASSPQGSLTGELFF. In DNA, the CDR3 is TGTGCCAGCAGCCCTCAGGGGAGTCTCACCGGGGAGCTGTTTTTT.

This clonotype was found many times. This CDR3 is CASSISNPGNSPLHF. The CDR3 nucleotides are TGTGCCAGCAGCATATCCAACCCAGGGAATTCACCCCTCCACTTT. The chain carries TRBV12-3 or TRBV12-4 and TRBJ1-6; the D gene is possibly TRBD1 (5 bases). The CDR3 runs to 15 residues. V was clipped by 6 bases and J by 7 bases, with 16 bases between them.

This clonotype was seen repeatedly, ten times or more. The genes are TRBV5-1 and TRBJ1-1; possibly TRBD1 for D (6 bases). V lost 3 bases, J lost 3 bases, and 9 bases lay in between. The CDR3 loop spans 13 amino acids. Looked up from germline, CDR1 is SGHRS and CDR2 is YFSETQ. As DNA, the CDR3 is TGCGCCAGCAGCTGGGACACGCACACTGAAGCTTTCTTT. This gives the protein CASSWDTHTEAFF. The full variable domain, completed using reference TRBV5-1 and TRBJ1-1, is KAGVTQTPRYLIKTRGQQVTLSCSPISGHRSVSWYQQTPGQGLQFLFEYFSETQRNKGNFPGRFSGRQFSNSRSEMNVSTLELGDSALYLCASSWDTHTEAFFGQGTRLTVV.

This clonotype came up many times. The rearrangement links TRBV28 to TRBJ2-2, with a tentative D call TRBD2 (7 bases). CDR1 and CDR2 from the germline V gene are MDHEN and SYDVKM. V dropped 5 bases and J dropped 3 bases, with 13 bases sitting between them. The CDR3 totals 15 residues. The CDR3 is CASSPAGADTGELFF. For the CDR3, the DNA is TGTGCCAGCAGTCCGGCGGGGGCCGACACCGGGGAGCTGTTTTTT. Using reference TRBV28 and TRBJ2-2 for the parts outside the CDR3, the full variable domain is DVKVTQSSRYLVKRTGEKVFLECVQDMDHENMFWYRQDPGLGLRLIYFSYDVKMKEKGDIPEGYSVSREKKERFSLILESASTNQTSMYLCASSPAGADTGELFFGEGSRLTVL.

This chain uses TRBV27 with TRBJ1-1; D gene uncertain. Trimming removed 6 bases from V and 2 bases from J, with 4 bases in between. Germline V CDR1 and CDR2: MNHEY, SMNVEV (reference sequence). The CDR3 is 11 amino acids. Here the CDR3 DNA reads TGTGCCAGCAGACATAACACTGAAGCTTTCTTT. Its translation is CASRHNTEAFF.

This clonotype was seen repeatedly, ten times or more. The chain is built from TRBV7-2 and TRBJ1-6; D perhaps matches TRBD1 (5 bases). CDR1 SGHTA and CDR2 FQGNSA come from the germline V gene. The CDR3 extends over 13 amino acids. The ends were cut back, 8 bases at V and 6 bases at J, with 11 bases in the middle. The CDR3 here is CASGEGVNSPLHF. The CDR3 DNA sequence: TGTGCCAGCGGCGAAGGGGTTAATTCACCCCTCCACTTT.

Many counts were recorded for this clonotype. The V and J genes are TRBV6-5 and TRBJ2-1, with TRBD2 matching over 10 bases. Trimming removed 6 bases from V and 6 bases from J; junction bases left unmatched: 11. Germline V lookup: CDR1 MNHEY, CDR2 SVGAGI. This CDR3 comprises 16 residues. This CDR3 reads CASRASGGGGSNEQFF. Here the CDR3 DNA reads TGTGCCAGCAGGGCTAGCGGGGGCGGGGGTAGCAATGAGCAGTTCTTC.

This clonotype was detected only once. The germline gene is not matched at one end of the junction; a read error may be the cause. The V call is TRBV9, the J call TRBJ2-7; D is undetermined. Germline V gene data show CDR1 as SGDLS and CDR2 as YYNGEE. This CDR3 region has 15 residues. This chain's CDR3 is CTSSRLDGTSYEQYF. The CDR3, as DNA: TGTACCAGCAGCCGTCTTGATGGCACGTCCTACGAGCAGTACTTC.

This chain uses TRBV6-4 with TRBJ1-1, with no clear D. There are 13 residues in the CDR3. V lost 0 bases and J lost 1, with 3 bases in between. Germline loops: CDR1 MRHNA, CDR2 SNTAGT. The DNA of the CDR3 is TGTGCCAGCAGTGACTCACAGAACACTGAAGCTTTCTTT. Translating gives CASSDSQNTEAFF.

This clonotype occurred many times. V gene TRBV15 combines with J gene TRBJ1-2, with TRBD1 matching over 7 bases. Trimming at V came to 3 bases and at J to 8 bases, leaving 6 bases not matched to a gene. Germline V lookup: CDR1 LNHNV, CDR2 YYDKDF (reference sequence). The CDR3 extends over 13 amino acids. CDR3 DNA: TGTGCCACCAGCAGGTCCAGGGGGGTCGGCTACACCTTC. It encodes CATSRSRGVGYTF.

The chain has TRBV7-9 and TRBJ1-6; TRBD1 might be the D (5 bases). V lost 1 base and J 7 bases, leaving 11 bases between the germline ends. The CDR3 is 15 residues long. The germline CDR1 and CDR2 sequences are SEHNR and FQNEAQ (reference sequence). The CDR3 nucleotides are TGTGCCAGCAGCTTAGACTCAGGGAGGAATTCACCCCTCCACTTT. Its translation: CASSLDSGRNSPLHF.

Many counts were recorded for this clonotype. The CDR3 sequence is CASSQTGDQPQHF. The CDR3 DNA reads as TGTGCCAGCAGTCAGACAGGAGATCAGCCCCAGCATTTT. The chain recombines TRBV6-1 with TRBJ1-5; D is perhaps TRBD1 (6 bases). V lost 5 bases, J lost 5 bases, and 10 bases lay in between. Germline V gene lookup returns CDR1 MNHNS and CDR2 SASEGT. The CDR3 contains 13 residues.

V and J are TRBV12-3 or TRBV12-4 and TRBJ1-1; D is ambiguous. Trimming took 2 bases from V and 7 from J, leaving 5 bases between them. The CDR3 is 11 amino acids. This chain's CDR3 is CASSLLIEAFF. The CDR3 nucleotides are TGTGCCAGCAGTTTACTTATTGAAGCTTTCTTT.

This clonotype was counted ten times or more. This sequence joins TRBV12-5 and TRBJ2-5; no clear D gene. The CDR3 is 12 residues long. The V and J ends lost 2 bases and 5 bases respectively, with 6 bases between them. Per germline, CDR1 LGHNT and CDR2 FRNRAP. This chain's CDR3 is CASGLWAETQYF. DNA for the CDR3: TGTGCTAGTGGTTTGTGGGCTGAGACCCAGTACTTC.

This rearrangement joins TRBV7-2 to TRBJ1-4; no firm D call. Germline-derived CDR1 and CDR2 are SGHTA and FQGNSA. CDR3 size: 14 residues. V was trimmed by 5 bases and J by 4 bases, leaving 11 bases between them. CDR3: CASSPGLFNEKLFF. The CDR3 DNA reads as TGTGCCAGCAGCCCCGGACTGTTTAATGAAAAACTGTTTTTT.

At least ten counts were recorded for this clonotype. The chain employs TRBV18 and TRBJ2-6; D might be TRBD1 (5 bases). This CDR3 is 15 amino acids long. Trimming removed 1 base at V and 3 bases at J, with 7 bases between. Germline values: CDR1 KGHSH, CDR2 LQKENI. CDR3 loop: CASSPLTVGANVLTF. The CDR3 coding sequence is TGTGCCAGCTCACCACTGACAGTTGGGGCCAACGTCCTGACTTTC.

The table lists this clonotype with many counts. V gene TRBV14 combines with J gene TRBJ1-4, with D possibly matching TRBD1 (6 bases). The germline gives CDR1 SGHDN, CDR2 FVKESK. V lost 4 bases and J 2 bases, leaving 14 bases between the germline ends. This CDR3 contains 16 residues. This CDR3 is CASSLGQSSTNEKLFF. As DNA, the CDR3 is TGTGCCAGCAGCCTTGGACAGAGCAGCACTAATGAAAAACTGTTTTTT.

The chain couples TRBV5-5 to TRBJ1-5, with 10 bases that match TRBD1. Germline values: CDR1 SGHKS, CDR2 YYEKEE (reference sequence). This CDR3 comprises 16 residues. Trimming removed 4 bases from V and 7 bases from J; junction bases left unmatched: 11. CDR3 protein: CASSGWTGGNYQPQHF. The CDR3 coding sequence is TGTGCCAGCAGCGGGTGGACAGGGGGTAATTACCAGCCCCAGCATTTT.

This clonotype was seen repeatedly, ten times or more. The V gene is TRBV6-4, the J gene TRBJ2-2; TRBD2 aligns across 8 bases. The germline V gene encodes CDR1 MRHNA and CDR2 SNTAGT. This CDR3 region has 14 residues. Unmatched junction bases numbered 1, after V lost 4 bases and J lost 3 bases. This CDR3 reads CASSAAGDTGELFF. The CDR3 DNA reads TGTGCCAGCAGTGCAGCGGGGGACACCGGGGAGCTGTTTTTT.

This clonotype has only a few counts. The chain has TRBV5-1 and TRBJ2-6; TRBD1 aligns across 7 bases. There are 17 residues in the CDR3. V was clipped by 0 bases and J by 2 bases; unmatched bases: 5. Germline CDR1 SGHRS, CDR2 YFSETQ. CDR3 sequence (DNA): TGCGCCAGCAGCTTGGAAACAGGGGCCCCTGGGGCCAACGTCCTGACTTTC. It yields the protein CASSLETGAPGANVLTF.

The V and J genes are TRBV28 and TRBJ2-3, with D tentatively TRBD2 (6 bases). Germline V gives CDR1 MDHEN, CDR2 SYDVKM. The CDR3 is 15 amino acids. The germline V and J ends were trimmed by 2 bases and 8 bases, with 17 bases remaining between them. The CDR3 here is CASSLVGEEGITQYF. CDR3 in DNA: TGTGCCAGCAGTTTAGTAGGGGAGGAAGGGATTACGCAGTATTTT.

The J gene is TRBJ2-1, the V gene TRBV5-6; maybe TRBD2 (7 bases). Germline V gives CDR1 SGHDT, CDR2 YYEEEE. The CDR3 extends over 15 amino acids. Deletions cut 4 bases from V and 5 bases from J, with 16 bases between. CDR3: CASSPLAGADNEQFF. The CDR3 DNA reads TGTGCCAGCAGCCCCCTGGCGGGGGCCGACAATGAGCAGTTCTTC.

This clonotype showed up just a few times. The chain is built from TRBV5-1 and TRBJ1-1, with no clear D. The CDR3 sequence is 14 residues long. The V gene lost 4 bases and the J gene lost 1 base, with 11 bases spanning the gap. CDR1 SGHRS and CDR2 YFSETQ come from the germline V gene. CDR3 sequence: CASSPHRPNTEAFF. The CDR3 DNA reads TGCGCCAGCAGCCCACACCGACCGAACACTGAAGCTTTCTTT.

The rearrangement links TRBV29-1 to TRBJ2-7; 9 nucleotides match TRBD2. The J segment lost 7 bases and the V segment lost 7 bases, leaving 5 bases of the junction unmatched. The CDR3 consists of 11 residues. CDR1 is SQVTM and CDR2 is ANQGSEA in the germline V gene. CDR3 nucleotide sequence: TGCAGCGCTACTGCGGGGGGGGAGCAGTACTTC. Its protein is CSATAGGEQYF.

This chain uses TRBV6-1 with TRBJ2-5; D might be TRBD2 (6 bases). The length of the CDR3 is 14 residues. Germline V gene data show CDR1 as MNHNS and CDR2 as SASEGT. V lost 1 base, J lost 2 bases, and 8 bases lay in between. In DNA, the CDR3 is TGTGCCAGCAGTGAAGGGGAGGCGCAAGAGACCCAGTACTTC. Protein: CASSEGEAQETQYF.

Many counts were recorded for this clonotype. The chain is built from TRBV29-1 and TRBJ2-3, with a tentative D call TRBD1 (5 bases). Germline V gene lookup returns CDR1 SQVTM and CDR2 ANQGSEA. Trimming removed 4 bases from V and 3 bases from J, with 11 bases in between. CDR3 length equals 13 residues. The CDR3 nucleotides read TGCAGCGTTGCCAACAGGACGACAGATACGCAGTATTTT. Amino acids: CSVANRTTDTQYF.